This T cell receptor beta chain was sequenced for a study of cytomegalovirus exposure and HLA in healthy donors. In the study overall: From donors who were HLA-typed, an early data release held 80 million to 85 million unique TCRs.

The CDR3 extends over 16 amino acids. Looked up from germline, CDR1 is SEHNR and CDR2 is FQNEAQ (reference sequence). PCR involved 60 Vbeta and 13 Jbeta primers. Some clones are missing from TCRdb's copy, which holds only in-frame ones; the method was immunoSEQ multiplex PCR. The data contain roughly 160,000 clones, approximately 70% of them singletons. Comment on this clone: The junction departs from germline at one end; a sequencing error may be responsible.

V and J are TRBV7-9 and TRBJ1-1; TRBD1 is a possible D gene (5 bases). Source material: PBMCs. This clonotype was sampled from a woman younger than 30 in good health and CMV-seropositive. CDR3: CASNRGGARENAEAFF. DNA of the CDR3: TGTGCCAGCAACAGAGGAGGGGCACGTGAGAACGCTGAAGCTTTCTTT.